Listed below are T cell receptor beta chains from one sample, sequenced in a study of T cells in Graves' hyperthyroidism and ophthalmopathy. One entry per CDR3 protein, called by TCRdb with MiXCR from the multiplex PCR reads. The table lists around 440,000 distinct CDR3 sequences, less than 20% of them singletons. The sequenced sample was blood. The receptor source for this set is a woman in her late teens or twenties with Graves' hyperthyroidism. CDR3s include the opening cysteine and the closing phenylalanine or tryptophan. The D gene is left open where the match is weak. Rows give clone size only sometimes, using once, few, many, or a class for an expanded clone.

D gene,J gene,V gene,clone size,CDR3 DNA,CDR3 protein
-,TRBJ2-2,TRBV28,many,TGTGCCAGCTGTAGCGGTAACACCGGGGAGCTGTTTTTT,CASCSGNTGELFF
-,TRBJ2-7,TRBV6-1,-,TGTGCCAGCAATAGGGGACGATACGAGCAGTACTTC,CASNRGRYEQYF
TRBD2,TRBJ2-3,TRBV29-1,-,TGCAGCGTTGACTCTTTCAGGGAGAGGACTAGCGGGAGAGGATGGGGTACGCAGTATTTT,CSVDSFRERTSGRGWGTQYF
-,TRBJ2-1,TRBV2,many,TGTGCCAGCAGCGGGGGCGACAATGAGCAGTTCTTC,CASSGGDNEQFF
TRBD1,TRBJ1-5,TRBV27,-,TGTACCAGCAGAGGACAGGGCAATCAGCCCCAGCATTTT,CTSRGQGNQPQHF
-,TRBJ2-2,TRBV6-4,few,TGTGCCAGCAGCATCTATTACTACGCCGGGGAGCTGTTTTTT,CASSIYYYAGELFF
TRBD2,TRBJ2-1,TRBV11-2,-,TGTGCCAGCAGCTTAGCGGGGGCTAGCGGGAGGGCCGGTGAGCAGTTCTTC,CASSLAGASGRAGEQFF
TRBD2,TRBJ2-1,TRBV13,-,TGTGCCAGCAGCTTCTTGTCTTTACTAGCGGGGGATTACAATGAGCAGTTCTTC,CASSFLSLLAGDYNEQFF
-,TRBJ2-1,TRBV28,-,TGTGCCAGCAGTACCGGGGAAAACGAGCAGTTCTTC,CASSTGENEQFF
TRBD2,TRBJ2-3,TRBV27,few,TGTGCCAGCAGCCATACTAGCGGGAGCTTAAGGGGGACAGATACGCAGTATTTT,CASSHTSGSLRGTDTQYF
-,TRBJ2-2,TRBV5-1,-,TGCGCCAGCAGCTTCAGCAGATCGAACACCGGGGAGCTGTTTTTT,CASSFSRSNTGELFF
-,TRBJ2-7,TRBV4-2,many,TGTGCCAGCAGCCAAGATCTTGAGAGCTCCTACGAGCAGTACTTC,CASSQDLESSYEQYF
-,TRBJ2-3,TRBV6-4,-,TGTGCCAGCAGTGACCAAGGAGCAGGCACAGATACGCAGTATTTT,CASSDQGAGTDTQYF
-,TRBJ2-3,TRBV7-2,-,TGCGCCAGCAGCCAAGGCCCGGGGGCCCGCCCAGATACGCAGTATTTT,CASSQGPGARPDTQYF
TRBD2,TRBJ2-1,TRBV9,-,TGTGCCAGCAGCGTTGGACTAGCGGGAGTATCCTACAATGAGCAGTTCTTC,CASSVGLAGVSYNEQFF
TRBD2,TRBJ2-3,TRBV29-1,many,TGCAGCGTTGAAAGACTAGCGGGAGGCCCGGATCGCGGCACAGATACGCAGTATTTT,CSVERLAGGPDRGTDTQYF
-,TRBJ2-1,TRBV3-1,many,TGTGCCAGCAGCCTTCGCCGGCAGGGACCGGTTGAGCAGTTCTTC,CASSLRRQGPVEQFF
-,TRBJ1-4,TRBV11-1,many,TGTGCCAGCAGCCCAACAGGAACCTTTAATGAAAAACTGTTTTTT,CASSPTGTFNEKLFF
-,TRBJ2-1,TRBV24-1,-,TGTGCCACCAGAAAGTTTGGGGACAATGAGCAGTTCTTC,CATRKFGDNEQFF
TRBD2,TRBJ2-1,TRBV14,-,TGTGCCAGCGCAAAGTGGACTAGCGGGACCTCCTACAATGAGCAGTTCTTC,CASAKWTSGTSYNEQFF
TRBD2,TRBJ2-3,TRBV7-2,few,TGTGCCAGCAGCTTACTAATAGCGGGCCTCACAGATACGCAGTATTTT,CASSLLIAGLTDTQYF
-,TRBJ2-7,TRBV28,many,TGTGCCAGCAGTTCGGTAGGGGACGAGCAGTACTTC,CASSSVGDEQYF
TRBD2,TRBJ2-1,TRBV9,-,TGTGCCAGCAGCGAGTGGTCTAGCGGGAGGGACAATGAGCAGTTCTTC,CASSEWSSGRDNEQFF
-,TRBJ2-5,TRBV20-1,many,TGCAGTGCTAGATATCCAGGGGAGCGAGAGACCCAGTACTTC,CSARYPGERETQYF
-,TRBJ1-4,TRBV28,many,TGTGCCAGCAGTCCCCCTTGGCAGGGAGGTAATGAAAAACTGTTTTTT,CASSPPWQGGNEKLFF
TRBD2,TRBJ2-1,TRBV2,many,TGTGCCAGCAGAGAGGGACTAGCGGCGAATGAGCAGTTCTTC,CASREGLAANEQFF
TRBD1,TRBJ1-5,TRBV10-2,many,TGCGCCAGCAGGGAGGCACAGGGGGCGCAGGGGCTGCCCCAGCATTTT,CASREAQGAQGLPQHF
TRBD1,TRBJ2-1,TRBV11-2,many,TGTGCCAGCAGCTCGGAGACAGGGACCCACAATGAGCAGTTCTTC,CASSSETGTHNEQFF